The 8 T cell receptor beta chains presented below share a single source sample, sequenced in a study of T cell changes during pregnancy in multiple sclerosis. The repertoire was sequenced with immunoSEQ multiplex PCR; TCRdb's copy has only in-frame clones and lacks some. The table includes tens of thousands of clones, about 85% detected once. The source was CD4+ T cells from peripheral blood mononuclear cells, collected in the second trimester of pregnancy. The receptors were sampled from a female donor with multiple sclerosis, enrolled in a pregnancy study.

In its sample, this clone was seen a few times. The chain links TRBV4-1 to TRBJ1-2; D not resolved. The V end was cut by 1 base, the J end by 0 bases, with 9 bases between. The CDR3 extends over 15 amino acids. Germline CDR1 reads MGHRA; CDR2 reads YSYEKL. The CDR3 nucleotides read TGCGCCAGCAGCCAAGTTCAGGCAGCTAACTATGGCTACACCTTC. Protein product: CASSQVQAANYGYTF.

This clone came up once. The chain employs TRBV25-1 and TRBJ1-4; D is unclear. The V gene lost 2 bases and the J gene lost 10 bases, with 20 bases spanning the gap. This CDR3 contains 16 residues. CDR1 and CDR2 (germline): MGHDK, SYGVNS. CDR3 amino acids: CASSETPPQSNGKLFF. In DNA form, the CDR3 reads TGTGCCAGCAGTGAAACCCCTCCGCAAAGTAACGGAAAACTGTTTTTT.

This chain uses TRBV14 with TRBJ2-7; 11 bases are shared with TRBD2. The V segment lost 3 bases and the J segment 4 bases; nucleotides outside the gene matches: 8. Per the germline V gene, CDR1 is SGHDN and CDR2 is FVKESK. The length of the CDR3 is 16 residues. The CDR3, as DNA: TGTGCCAGCAGCCAGGGGCAGGGGACTAGCGGATACGAGCAGTACTTC. Its protein product is CASSQGQGTSGYEQYF.

The table lists this clone with a few counts. The chain recombines TRBV19 with TRBJ1-1, with a weak D call TRBD1 (5 bases). Germline CDR1 and CDR2: LNHDA and SQIVND (reference sequence). The ends were cut back, 4 bases at V and 5 bases at J, with 14 bases in the middle. The CDR3 is made up of 14 amino acids. CDR3 in amino acids: CASSTSPGKTEAFF. CDR3 coding DNA: TGTGCCAGTAGTACTTCTCCAGGGAAGACTGAAGCTTTCTTT.

This clone was found a few times. The chain couples TRBV6-1 to TRBJ2-2, with TRBD2 matching 10 bases. The CDR3 has 17 residues. The trim removed 0 bases at V and 6 bases at J, leaving 7 bases unmatched. Germline assignment: CDR1 MNHNS and CDR2 SASEGT. The CDR3 is CASSEARSGRRPGELFF. CDR3 bases: TGTGCCAGCAGTGAAGCGCGTAGCGGGAGGAGACCCGGGGAGCTGTTTTTT.

V usage is TRBV18 and J usage is TRBJ2-5; weak D call: TRBD2 (6 bases). The CDR3 runs 19 residues. The V gene lost 2 bases and the J gene lost 5 bases, with 27 bases spanning the gap. CDR1 and CDR2 (germline): KGHSH, LQKENI. CDR3 bases: TGTGCCAGCTCACCAAATCCCCCGGGGGAATCTCGCTGGGCGGAGACCCAGTACTTC. As protein: CASSPNPPGESRWAETQYF.

The rearrangement uses TRBV5-6 and TRBJ2-7, with D perhaps matching TRBD1 (5 bases). The CDR3 covers 15 residues. Trimming took 0 bases from V and 0 from J, leaving 10 bases between them. Looked up from germline, CDR1 is SGHDT and CDR2 is YYEEEE. The CDR3 protein is CASSLVGPSSYEQYF. The DNA for the CDR3 is TGTGCCAGCAGCTTGGTGGGGCCCAGCTCCTACGAGCAGTACTTC.

The chain links TRBV2 to TRBJ2-2; D remains ambiguous. The V end was cut by 1 base, the J end by 5 bases, with 5 bases between. The CDR3 runs to 13 residues. The germline CDR1 and CDR2 sequences are SNHLY and FYNNEI. The CDR3 loop reads CASSEVVTGELFF. The CDR3 nucleotides are TGTGCCAGCAGTGAAGTAGTGACCGGGGAGCTGTTTTTT. Supplemented by reference TRBV2 and TRBJ2-2, the full variable domain reads EPEVTQTPSHQVTQMGQEVILRCVPISNHLYFYWYRQILGQKVEFLVSFYNNEISEKSEIFDDQFSVERPDGSNFTLKIRSTKLEDSAMYFCASSEVVTGELFFGEGSRLTVL.